A selection of T cell receptor beta chains follows, all from one sample in a study of monozygotic twins with inflammatory bowel disease. Each CDR3 protein gets one entry in TCRdb, which reprocessed the 5' RACE reads and gives no DNA. In all, the sample yields around 200,000 distinct CDR3 sequences. Sequenced sample: blood. The receptor set was obtained from a human donor with ulcerative colitis or Crohn's disease, or a healthy co-twin of an affected twin (not recorded which). The CDR3 runs from the conserved cysteine through the conserved F or W.

TRBV4-2	TRBJ2-3	CASSQGSGDAQYF
TRBV5-1	TRBJ2-7	CASSGPPRNEQYF
TRBV20-1	TRBJ1-5	CSALTGGSNQPQHF
TRBV12-3/TRBV12-4	TRBJ1-4	CASNRGLVNEKLFF
TRBV2	TRBJ2-7	CASRMGSSYEQYF
TRBV19	TRBJ1-6	CASSYPGLNSPLHF
TRBV5-6	TRBJ1-6	CASSSRDGTGRSPLHF
TRBV10-3	TRBJ2-3	CAISEELIATDTQYF
TRBV5-1	TRBJ2-6	CASSLVGNVAGSGANVLTF
TRBV6-5	TRBJ2-2	CASSYSGQTLTGELFF
TRBV4-2	TRBJ2-2	CASGGVRVGELFF
TRBV3-1	TRBJ2-1	CASSPTTSGGTNEQFF
TRBV5-1	TRBJ2-3	CASSYPGQGADTQYF
TRBV6-5	TRBJ2-1	CASSYLTSGGINEQFF